The 32 T cell receptor beta chains given below trace back to one sample, sequenced in a study of T cell responses to AZD1222 COVID-19 vaccine. Profiling relied on immunoSEQ multiplex PCR, and the TCRdb table lists in-frame clones only, not all of them. The sample records about 150,000 clones, 85% to 95% being singletons. The source material was peripheral blood, sampled on day 0 of AZD1222 vaccination. The receptors were gathered from an adult in good health.

The gene calls are TRBV2 and TRBJ1-6; no definite D call. V was cut by 1 base and J by 2 bases, with 6 bases left in between. The CDR3 loop spans 15 amino acids. Germline CDR1 SNHLY, CDR2 FYNNEI. Here the CDR3 DNA reads TGTGCCAGCAGTGAAGGCGGAACCTATAATTCACCCCTCCACTTT. It translates to CASSEGGTYNSPLHF.

The V call is TRBV7-2, the J call TRBJ1-2, with D hard to call. Trimming stripped 2 bases from V and 1 base from J, with 14 bases between. CDR1 and CDR2 (germline): SGHTA, FQGNSA. CDR3 length equals 16 residues. The CDR3 reads CASSLKAPTNNYGYTF. The CDR3 DNA sequence: TGTGCCAGCAGCTTAAAGGCCCCCACTAATAACTATGGCTACACCTTC.

The chain combines TRBV6-2 or TRBV6-3 with TRBJ1-2; 7 bases fit TRBD1. Germline values: CDR1 MNHEY, CDR2 SVGEGT. The trim removed 6 bases at V and 4 bases at J, leaving 5 bases unmatched. The CDR3 length is 13 residues. The CDR3: CASSPQGPYGYTF. CDR3 sequence (DNA): TGTGCCAGCAGCCCACAGGGGCCCTATGGCTACACCTTC.

In DNA form, the CDR3 reads TGTGCCAGCAGTTACCTCCTCCGGGATGCTTTCTTT. Translated: CASSYLLRDAFF. The V and J genes are TRBV6-6 and TRBJ1-1, with D hard to call. V shed 2 bases and J shed 11 bases, with 12 bases lying between them. The CDR3 runs 12 residues. In germline, CDR1 is MNHNY, CDR2 SVGAGI (reference sequence).

The chain combines TRBV7-6 with TRBJ1-1; no clear D. V was shortened by 0 bases and J by 5 bases, with 10 bases between the two germline ends. The CDR3 consists of 14 residues. Germline V gives CDR1 SGHVS, CDR2 FNYEAQ. Here the CDR3 reads CASSLATAPTEAFF. The CDR3 coding sequence is TGTGCCAGCAGCTTAGCAACAGCCCCAACTGAAGCTTTCTTT.

The V gene is TRBV5-6, the J gene TRBJ2-5, with 9 bases that match TRBD2. With V trimmed by 1 base and J by 0 bases, 4 bases remained unmatched. CDR3 length: 16 residues. From germline, CDR1 is SGHDT and CDR2 YYEEEE. The CDR3 DNA is TGTGCCAGCAGCTTGTTCGCGGGAGGGTACCAAGAGACCCAGTACTTC. Translated, it gives CASSLFAGGYQETQYF.

V is TRBV4-1 and J is TRBJ1-2; TRBD1 might be the D (6 bases). CDR1 is MGHRA, CDR2 YSYEKL, per germline. Deletions cut 4 bases from V and 12 bases from J, with 24 bases between. This CDR3 has 15 amino acids. The CDR3 here is CASSPQGKGDRVDTF. The CDR3 DNA reads as TGCGCCAGCAGCCCCCAGGGGAAGGGGGATCGTGTAGACACCTTC.

This chain links TRBV15 with TRBJ1-5; D might be TRBD1 (5 bases). The V gene's germline CDR1 is LNHNV and CDR2 YYDKDF (reference sequence). The CDR3 length is 15 residues. Trimming left V 0 bases short and J 2 bases short, with 8 bases between. The CDR3 DNA is TGTGCCACCAGCAGAGATGGGGACGGCAATCAGCCCCAGCATTTT. This codes for CATSRDGDGNQPQHF.

The chain couples TRBV30 to TRBJ2-6; no reliable D call. CDR3 length: 13 residues. The V and J ends lost 1 base and 4 bases respectively, with 5 bases between them. The V gene's germline CDR1 is GTSNPN and CDR2 SVGIG (reference sequence). In DNA, the CDR3 is TGTGCCTGGAGTGACGGGGGGGCCAACGTCCTGACTTTC. Translating gives CAWSDGGANVLTF. The full variable domain, in which reference TRBV30 and TRBJ2-6 provide the parts outside the CDR3, is SQTIHQWPATLVQPVGSPLSLECTVEGTSNPNLYWYRQAAGRGLQLLFYSVGIGQISSEVPQNLSASRPQDRQFILSSKKLLLSDSGFYLCAWSDGGANVLTFGAGSRLTVL.

The chain carries TRBV20-1 and TRBJ1-1; 7 bases are shared with TRBD1. The V segment lost 5 bases and the J segment 7 bases; nucleotides outside the gene matches: 1. This CDR3 has 10 amino acids. In germline, CDR1 is DFQATT, CDR2 SNEGSKA (reference sequence). The CDR3 coding sequence is TGCAGTGCTGGGGACAGTGAAGCTTTCTTT. Translation gives CSAGDSEAFF.

The chain links TRBV5-4 to TRBJ2-6; D unresolved. The CDR3 runs to 15 residues. The germline gives CDR1 SGHNT, CDR2 YYREEE (reference sequence). V lost 2 bases to trimming and J lost 1 base, with 7 bases between them. The CDR3 here is CASSFEDSGANVLTF. Written as DNA, the CDR3 is TGTGCCAGCAGCTTCGAAGATTCTGGGGCCAACGTCCTGACTTTC. The full variable domain, rest sourced from reference TRBV5-4 and TRBJ2-6, is ETGVTQSPTHLIKTRGQQVTLRCSSQSGHNTVSWYQQALGQGPQFIFQYYREEENGRGNFPPRFSGLQFPNYSSELNVNALELDDSALYLCASSFEDSGANVLTFGAGSRLTVL.

The chain couples TRBV4-3 to TRBJ2-7; 12 nucleotides align to TRBD1. Germline assignment: CDR1 LGHNA and CDR2 YSLEER. Trimming at V came to 4 bases and at J to 5 bases, leaving 0 bases not matched to a gene. This CDR3 is 13 amino acids long. The CDR3 region is CASSRDRGHEQYF. In DNA form, the CDR3 reads TGCGCCAGCAGCCGGGACAGGGGGCACGAGCAGTACTTC.

V is TRBV3-1 (or the pseudogene TRBV3-2) and J is TRBJ2-5, with TRBD2 matching 11 bases. J lost 4 bases, V lost 7 bases, and 11 bases had no gene match. This CDR3 is 16 amino acids long. CDR1 LGHDT and CDR2 YNNKEL come from the germline V gene (reference sequence). The chain's CDR3 is CASTDRFSGGVETQYF. The CDR3 DNA is TGTGCCAGCACCGATAGGTTTAGCGGGGGGGTAGAGACCCAGTACTTC.

CDR3 protein: CASSQDRGPSAITSQHF. The CDR3 DNA reads TGCGCCAGCAGCCAAGACAGAGGCCCTTCGGCAATCACGTCCCAGCATTTT. The chain employs TRBV4-1 and TRBJ1-5; D is ambiguous. Germline assignment: CDR1 MGHRA and CDR2 YSYEKL. V gave up 0 bases and J gave up 11 bases, with 23 bases separating them. This CDR3 comprises 17 residues.

In regard to this clone: The sample holds other DNA sequences that translate to the same CDR3. The V call is TRBV6-2 or TRBV6-3, the J call TRBJ2-5; tentative D call: TRBD1 (5 bases). V was trimmed by 0 bases and J by 2 bases, leaving 7 bases between them. From germline, CDR1 is MNHEY and CDR2 SVGEGT. The CDR3 has 14 amino acids. CDR3 residues: CASSYSGLQETQYF. The CDR3 DNA reads TGTGCCAGCAGTTACTCGGGGCTGCAAGAGACCCAGTACTTC.

The chain recombines TRBV30 with TRBJ2-3; 8 bases align to TRBD2. Trimming at V came to 4 bases and at J to 4 bases, leaving 4 bases not matched to a gene. Germline V CDR1 and CDR2: GTSNPN, SVGIG (reference sequence). This CDR3 is built from 13 residues. Here the CDR3 DNA reads TGTGCCTGGACCTCGGGGGGGCCAGATACGCAGTATTTT. This sequence encodes CAWTSGGPDTQYF.

This chain uses TRBV18 with TRBJ2-7; 8 bases line up with TRBD1. Germline V CDR1 and CDR2: KGHSH, LQKENI. The J segment lost 2 bases and the V segment lost 1 base, leaving 7 bases of the junction unmatched. This CDR3 comprises 16 residues. The CDR3 nucleotides read TGTGCCAGCTCACCACTCTTACAGGGGGTCACCTACGAGCAGTACTTC. Protein: CASSPLLQGVTYEQYF.

CDR3 region: CASSQDLGVTGFQNSPLHF. Here the CDR3 DNA reads TGCGCCAGCAGCCAAGATTTGGGGGTGACAGGGTTTCAGAATTCACCCCTCCACTTT. This chain connects TRBV4-1 to TRBJ1-6; 7 nucleotides align to TRBD1. The ends lost 0 bases at V and 7 bases at J; junction bases unmatched: 15. This CDR3 region has 19 residues. Germline values: CDR1 MGHRA, CDR2 YSYEKL.

The chain recombines TRBV9 with TRBJ2-7, with 7 positions matching TRBD2. CDR3 length: 14 residues. V shed 0 bases, J shed 6 bases, and the junction held 6 bases outside the gene matches. Looked up from germline, CDR1 is SGDLS and CDR2 is YYNGEE. CDR3 loop: CASSVEPTGGEQYF. In DNA form, the CDR3 reads TGTGCCAGCAGCGTAGAACCCACGGGGGGCGAGCAGTACTTC.

This clone occurred once. The chain has TRBV24-1 and TRBJ2-1, with TRBD2 matching 9 bases. Trimming cost V 5 bases and J 3 bases; bases outside gene matches: 7. The CDR3 sequence is 16 residues long. Germline assignment: CDR1 KGHDR and CDR2 SFDVKD. DNA for the CDR3: TGTGCCACCAGTGGCATAGGCGGGAGGGGCTACAATGAGCAGTTCTTC. This gives the protein CATSGIGGRGYNEQFF.

The chain links TRBV28 to TRBJ1-4; the match to TRBD1 covers 8 bases. V trimming: 2 bases; J trimming: 4 bases; junction bases outside the gene matches: 6. CDR3 length: 16 amino acids. The germline V gene has CDR1 MDHEN and CDR2 SYDVKM. The CDR3 DNA is TGTGCCAGCAGTTTACCCTCGACAGGGGTTAATGAAAAACTGTTTTTT. Its translation: CASSLPSTGVNEKLFF.

This sequence joins TRBV3-1 (or the pseudogene TRBV3-2) and TRBJ2-3; D not resolved. Germline-derived CDR1 and CDR2 are LGHDT and YNNKEL (reference sequence). V was pared by 1 base and J by 6 bases, with 14 bases between. This CDR3 spans 15 amino acids. Here the CDR3 reads CASSQGSLLEDTQYF. The CDR3 DNA sequence: TGTGCCAGCAGCCAAGGCTCCCTCCTGGAGGATACGCAGTATTTT.

The chain recombines TRBV27 with TRBJ1-1; possibly TRBD1 for D (6 bases). CDR1 and CDR2 from the germline V gene are MNHEY and SMNVEV (reference sequence). The CDR3 extends over 18 amino acids. Trimming pared 6 bases from V and 1 base from J, leaving 24 bases between. The CDR3 spells CASSPRWGPDLENTEAFF. The CDR3 region has the DNA TGTGCCAGCAGCCCCCGTTGGGGGCCGGATTTGGAGAACACTGAAGCTTTCTTT.

The chain is built from TRBV19 and TRBJ2-1; TRBD1 matches at 7 bases. This CDR3 comprises 13 residues. V dropped 7 bases and J dropped 4; count of bases not matched to a gene: 4. Germline V gives CDR1 LNHDA, CDR2 SQIVND (reference sequence). This CDR3 is CASTGGSYNEQFF. CDR3 DNA sequence: TGTGCCAGTACAGGGGGATCATACAATGAGCAGTTCTTC.

The J gene is TRBJ2-1, the V gene TRBV13; 9 bases map to TRBD2. Trimming at V came to 4 bases and at J to 5 bases, leaving 3 bases not matched to a gene. This CDR3 comprises 14 residues. CDR1 and CDR2 from the germline V gene are PRHDT and FYEKMQ (reference sequence). As DNA, the CDR3 is TGTGCCAGCAGCTCGCGGGGGGGCGACAATGAGCAGTTCTTC. Translating it yields CASSSRGGDNEQFF.

The chain carries TRBV6-5 and TRBJ1-1; D might be TRBD1 (6 bases). The V gene lost 5 bases and the J gene lost 7 bases, with 14 bases spanning the gap. Per germline, CDR1 MNHEY and CDR2 SVGAGI. This CDR3 is built from 13 residues. The CDR3 loop reads CASSITGSSEAFF. CDR3 coding DNA: TGTGCCAGCAGTATTACAGGGTCGAGTGAAGCTTTCTTT.

The V and J genes are TRBV7-9 and TRBJ1-3; no clear D gene. The V end was cut by 5 bases, the J end by 1 base, with 12 bases between. Germline V gene sequence: CDR1 SEHNR, CDR2 FQNEAQ (reference sequence). The CDR3 has 15 residues. The CDR3 nucleotides read TGTGCCAGCAGCCCTACTACACTATCTGGAAACACCATATATTTT. This translates into CASSPTTLSGNTIYF.

J is TRBJ2-3 and V is TRBV12-2; TRBD2, the D gene given by the table, was not confirmed from the DNA. TRBV12-2 is reported as a pseudogene. This CDR3 spans 17 amino acids. The DNA of the CDR3 is TGTGCAAGTCGCCCCATTACTCCGGGAGTAGTGGGAGATACGCAGTATTTT. The encoded protein is CASRPITPGVVGDTQYF.

The sample holds a few counts of this clone. This chain links TRBV15 with TRBJ2-7; maybe TRBD2 (6 bases). V was cut by 5 bases and J by 3 bases, with 11 bases left in between. This CDR3 region has 13 residues. CDR1 is LNHNV, CDR2 YYDKDF, per germline (reference sequence). The CDR3 loop reads CATSYGRDYEQYF. The CDR3 nucleotides read TGTGCCACCAGCTACGGGAGAGACTACGAGCAGTACTTC.

J is TRBJ2-7 and V is TRBV5-1; 8 positions match TRBD2. The ends lost 2 bases at V and 0 bases at J; junction bases unmatched: 4. The CDR3 length is 15 residues. Germline V gives CDR1 SGHRS, CDR2 YFSETQ. The CDR3 DNA follows: TGCGCCAGCAGCTTTCTAGCGGGCACCTCCTACGAGCAGTACTTC. Amino acids: CASSFLAGTSYEQYF. The full variable domain, with the rest looked up from reference TRBV5-1 and TRBJ2-7, is KAGVTQTPRYLIKTRGQQVTLSCSPISGHRSVSWYQQTPGQGLQFLFEYFSETQRNKGNFPGRFSGRQFSNSRSEMNVSTLELGDSALYLCASSFLAGTSYEQYFGPGTRLTVT.

The rearrangement links TRBV4-1 to TRBJ2-3, with D hard to call. V shed 1 base and J shed 6 bases, with 11 bases lying between them. Germline assignment: CDR1 MGHRA and CDR2 YSYEKL. The CDR3 has 14 residues. In DNA form, the CDR3 reads TGCGCCAGCAGCCAAGTGGGGTTCTTGGATACGCAGTATTTT. Protein sequence: CASSQVGFLDTQYF.

The V gene is TRBV11-2, the J gene TRBJ2-2; D remains ambiguous. CDR1 and CDR2 (germline): SGHAT, FQNNGV. CDR3 length: 13 amino acids. V shed 5 bases and J shed 3 bases, with 7 bases lying between them. The CDR3 loop is CASSPVDTGELFF. CDR3 in DNA: TGTGCCAGCAGCCCGGTCGACACCGGGGAGCTGTTTTTT.